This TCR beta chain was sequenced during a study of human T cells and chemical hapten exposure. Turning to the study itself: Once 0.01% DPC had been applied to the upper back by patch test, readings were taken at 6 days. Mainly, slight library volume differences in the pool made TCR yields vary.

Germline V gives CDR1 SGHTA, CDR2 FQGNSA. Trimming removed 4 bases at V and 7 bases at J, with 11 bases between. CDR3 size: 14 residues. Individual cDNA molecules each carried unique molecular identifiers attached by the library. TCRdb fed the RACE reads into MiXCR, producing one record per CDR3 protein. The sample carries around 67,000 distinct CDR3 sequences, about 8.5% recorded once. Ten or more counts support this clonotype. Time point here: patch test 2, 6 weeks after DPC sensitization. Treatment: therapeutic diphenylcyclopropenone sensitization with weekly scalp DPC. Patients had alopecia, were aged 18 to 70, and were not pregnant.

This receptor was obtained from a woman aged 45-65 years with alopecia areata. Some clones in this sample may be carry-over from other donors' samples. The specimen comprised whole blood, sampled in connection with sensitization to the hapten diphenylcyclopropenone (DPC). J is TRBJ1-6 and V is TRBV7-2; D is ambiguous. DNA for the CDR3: TGTGCCAGCAGCTCGGGCAGCGCGAATTCACCCCTCCACTTT. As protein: CASSSGSANSPLHF.